This is a list of T cell receptor beta chains from one sample in a study of CD8+CD57+ T cells in acquired aplastic anemia. TCRdb analysed the reads with MiXCR anew, one entry per CDR3 protein. The sample has about 420,000 distinct CDR3 sequences; approximately 70% are singletons. The specimen was sorted CD4+, CD8+, or CD8+CD57+ T cells (not recorded which) from PBMCs. The receptors were sampled from a human donor in good health, serving as a control. Both conserved end residues are trimmed from each CDR3.

V	J	CDR3
TRBV27	TRBJ1-6	ASRDRATSPLH
TRBV12-3/TRBV12-4	TRBJ2-1	ASSLVPGYNEQF
TRBV7-3	TRBJ1-3	ASSAGGGSADTIY
TRBV7-2	TRBJ1-2	ASSLGWTAPYGYT
TRBV7-8	TRBJ2-7	ASSLGGGGYYEQY
TRBV6-2/TRBV6-3	TRBJ1-5	ASRDTNQPQH
TRBV24-1	TRBJ2-1	ATSEAGGHNEQF
TRBV19	TRBJ2-3	ASSIPGRASTDTQY
TRBV19	TRBJ2-7	ASSPGGLDEQY
TRBV7-3	TRBJ2-3	ASSLFPGQPTDTQY
TRBV7-9	TRBJ2-6	ASSLRLSGANVLT
TRBV7-2	TRBJ2-7	ASSEATSGDYEQY
TRBV24-1	TRBJ1-1	ATIEGLMNTEAF
TRBV24-1	TRBJ1-2	ATSDFGTGGAYGYT
TRBV2	TRBJ1-6	ASNAPRTGGNSPLH
TRBV11-2	TRBJ2-1	ASSFDGCYNEQF
TRBV5-1	TRBJ2-7	ASSPWAQAYEQY
TRBV10-3	TRBJ1-1	ATRQGVNTEAF
TRBV2	TRBJ1-5	ACCSDTAGQPQH
TRBV20-1	TRBJ1-1	SADERGRGNTEAF
TRBV7-9	TRBJ2-3	ANYPSTDTQY
TRBV7-3	TRBJ2-7	ASSLASSYNEQ
TRBV2	TRBJ1-5	ASSASERNHGYT
TRBV7-7	TRBJ1-5	ASSLDLTGSYEQPQH
TRBV7-6	TRBJ2-7	ASSPGAGRNYGYY
TRBV7-3	TRBJ2-2	ASSLNQRGNTGELF
TRBV20-1	TRBJ1-2	SARDSGTAYGYT
TRBV10-2	TRBJ1-2	ASSEDRGDGYT
TRBV6-1	TRBJ2-3	ASGGGLQPDTQY
TRBV20-1	TRBJ2-3	TARDQGTRTDTQY
TRBV10-1	TRBJ2-3	ASSAPAGDTQY
TRBV20-1	TRBJ2-1	NAKRGAYNEQF
TRBV7-3	TRBJ2-6	ASSPGVRGVRAIVLT
TRBV11-2	TRBJ1-1	ASSRRRERDGFPTEAF
TRBV2	TRBJ2-3	ASSARAGGTDTQY
TRBV5-4	TRBJ1-3	VSRATPGNTIY
TRBV7-2	TRBJ2-2	ASRSGGAGNTIDLF
TRBV24-1	TRBJ1-2	ATSDNYSGSTDTQYF
TRBV7-2	TRBJ2-1	ASSPGTGNNPHFQF
TRBV7-2	TRBJ2-2	ASSLEAGTASGELF
TRBV27	TRBJ2-3	ASRLLGPDTQY
TRBV9	TRBJ1-1	ASSEGPNTSDL